This TCR beta chain was sequenced during a study of preoperative IRX-2 immunotherapy in early breast cancer. This clone was counted a few times. Profiled with immunoSEQ multiplex PCR; TCRdb holds only in-frame clones, not every one. Of approximately 31,000 clones in the sample, 85% to 90% were seen once. Treatment: preoperative locoregional IRX-2 cytokine immunotherapy. This phase Ib study tested locoregional IRX-2 cytokine immunotherapy given before surgery. Trimming removed 1 base at V and 4 bases at J, with 13 bases between. Germline V lookup: CDR1 SGHNT, CDR2 YENEEA. The CDR3 has 15 amino acids. The sequenced sample was tumor tissue, obtained after IRX-2 immunotherapy. This rearrangement joins TRBV11-3 to TRBJ2-5; no clear D. This sequence was found in a human donor with breast cancer. The CDR3 here is CASSLVVKAVETQYF. CDR3 bases: TGTGCCAGCAGCTTAGTGGTCAAGGCTGTAGAGACCCAGTACTTC. Full variable domain (outside the CDR3, taken from reference TRBV11-3 and TRBJ2-5): EAGVVQSPRYKIIEKKQPVAFWCNPISGHNTLYWYLQNLGQGPELLIRYENEEAVDDSQLPKDRFSAERLKGVDSTLKIQPAELGDSAVYLCASSLVVKAVETQYFGPGTRLLVL.